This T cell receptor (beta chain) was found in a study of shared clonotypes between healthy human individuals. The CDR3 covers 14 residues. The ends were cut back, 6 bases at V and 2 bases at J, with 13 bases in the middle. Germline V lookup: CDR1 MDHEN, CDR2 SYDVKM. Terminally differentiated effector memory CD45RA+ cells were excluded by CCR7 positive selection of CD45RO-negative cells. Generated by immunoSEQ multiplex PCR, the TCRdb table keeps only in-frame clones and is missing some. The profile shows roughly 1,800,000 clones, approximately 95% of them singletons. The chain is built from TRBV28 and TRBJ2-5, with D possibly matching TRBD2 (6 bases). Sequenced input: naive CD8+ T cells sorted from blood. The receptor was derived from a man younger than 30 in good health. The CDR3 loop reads CASRLPGDQETQYF. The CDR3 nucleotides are TGTGCCAGCAGACTTCCGGGGGATCAAGAGACCCAGTACTTC.